This is a list of T cell receptor beta chains from one sample in a study of early T cells in non-severe SARS-CoV-2 infection. TCRdb used MiXCR to reprocess the 5' RACE reads, holding one entry per CDR3 protein. The table has around 35,000 distinct CDR3 sequences, approximately 6.1% seen once. Sequencing input: whole blood. The receptor source for this set is an adult who was a healthcare worker with PCR-confirmed SARS-CoV-2 infection or an uninfected control (not recorded which). Both conserved end residues are part of each CDR3. Fields, in order: J gene, D gene, V gene, clone size, CDR3 protein, CDR3 DNA. A D gene is named only where the DNA matches it firmly. Size is stated for part of the rows, as once, few or many counts, or as a class when the clone is expanded.

TRBJ2-7 . TRBV18 many CASSPFSDEQYF TGTGCCAGCTCACCATTCTCGGACGAGCAGTACTTC
TRBJ2-4 . TRBV3-1 few CASSQDRSRENIQYF TGTGCCAGCAGCCAAGATAGGTCGAGGGAAAACATTCAGTACTTC
TRBJ2-3 . TRBV11-2 many CASSLIRAVSTDTQYF TGTGCCAGCAGCTTAATCCGGGCGGTTAGCACAGATACGCAGTATTTT
TRBJ1-6 . TRBV3-1 . CASSQPPGRWGSPLHF TGTGCCAGCAGCCAACCGCCGGGACGGTGGGGATCACCCCTCCACTTT
TRBJ2-5 . TRBV20-1 many CSDSRQAMGTQYF TGCAGTGATTCCCGGCAGGCCATGGGGACCCAGTACTTC
TRBJ1-2 . TRBV25-1 . CASSGTVYGYTF TGTGCCAGCAGTGGGACAGTCTATGGCTACACCTTC
TRBJ2-7 TRBD2 TRBV29-1 many CSAGRGDGSYEQYF TGCAGCGCCGGGAGGGGGGACGGATCCTACGAGCAGTACTTC
TRBJ2-5 . TRBV29-1 many CSVEVVASRGTQYF TGCAGCGTTGAGGTTGTGGCTAGCAGGGGGACCCAGTACTTC
TRBJ2-7 . TRBV4-1 . CASSHSGHLSYEQYF TGCGCCAGCAGCCATTCAGGACACCTCTCCTACGAGCAGTACTTC
TRBJ2-3 . TRBV12-3/TRBV12-4 many CASSRDFETDTQYF TGTGCCAGCAGTCGGGACTTTGAGACAGATACGCAGTATTTT
TRBJ2-7 . TRBV30 many CAWSANRLSYEQYF TGTGCCTGGAGTGCAAACAGGCTCTCCTACGAGCAGTACTTC
TRBJ2-7 TRBD1 TRBV27 . CASSFVGDSSYEQYF TGTGCCAGCAGTTTTGTCGGGGACAGCTCCTACGAGCAGTACTTC
TRBJ2-4 TRBD2 TRBV6-6 many CASSRLIVGGLGRIKNIQYF TGTGCCAGCAGTCGCCTCATAGTGGGAGGGCTGGGTCGCATCAAAAACATTCAGTACTTC
TRBJ2-7 TRBD1 TRBV5-1 many CASSIDRGYEQYF TGCGCCAGCAGCATCGACAGGGGCTACGAGCAGTACTTC
TRBJ2-1 . TRBV9 . CASSPDWGVEQFF TGTGCCAGCAGCCCGGACTGGGGGGTGGAGCAGTTCTTC
TRBJ2-7 TRBD1 TRBV5-6 many CASNVLDGTDPYEQYF TGTGCCAGCAATGTCCTCGACGGGACAGACCCCTACGAGCAGTACTTC
TRBJ2-1 TRBD2 TRBV10-3 many CAISLAGGSSSYNEQFF TGTGCCATCAGCCTAGCGGGAGGTTCGAGCTCCTACAATGAGCAGTTCTTC
TRBJ2-7 TRBD1 TRBV28 many CASSLGTGGGYEQYF TGTGCCAGCAGTCTAGGGACAGGGGGCGGCTACGAGCAGTACTTC
TRBJ1-2 . TRBV20-1 many CSARDVRGSEANYGYTF TGCAGTGCTAGAGACGTGAGGGGGTCGGAAGCTAACTATGGCTACACCTTC
TRBJ2-5 TRBD2 TRBV12-3/TRBV12-4 many CASSASSGGQETQYF TGTGCCAGCAGCGCCAGCTCGGGAGGCCAAGAGACCCAGTACTTC
TRBJ2-7 . TRBV7-2 many CASSLDGSEQYF TGTGCCAGCAGCTTGGACGGATCCGAGCAGTACTTC
TRBJ2-1 . TRBV20-1 many CSADGRTSYNEQFF TGCAGTGCCGACGGGCGTACGTCCTACAATGAGCAGTTCTTC
TRBJ2-2 . TRBV6-6 many CASSLAGGFGGELFF TGTGCCAGCAGTTTAGCCGGAGGGTTCGGCGGGGAGCTGTTTTTT
TRBJ1-3 . TRBV7-9 many CASSHTGPRLISGNTIYF TGTGCCAGCAGCCACACCGGACCGAGACTGATCTCTGGAAACACCATATATTTT
TRBJ2-7 TRBD1 TRBV7-9 many CASSLNFAPRGQGLYEQYF TGTGCCAGCAGCTTGAACTTTGCCCCCCGCGGACAGGGGTTATACGAGCAGTACTTC
TRBJ2-6 . TRBV18 many CASSSDRTWTTGANVLTF TGTGCCAGCTCATCCGACAGGACCTGGACTACTGGGGCCAACGTCCTGACTTTC
TRBJ2-2 TRBD2 TRBV5-1 many CASSRLAGGANTGELFF TGCGCCAGCAGCCGACTAGCGGGAGGGGCGAACACCGGGGAGCTGTTTTTT
TRBJ1-6 . TRBV7-6 . CASSTLQNSPLHF TGTGCCAGCAGTACCCTTCAAAATTCACCCCTCCACTTT